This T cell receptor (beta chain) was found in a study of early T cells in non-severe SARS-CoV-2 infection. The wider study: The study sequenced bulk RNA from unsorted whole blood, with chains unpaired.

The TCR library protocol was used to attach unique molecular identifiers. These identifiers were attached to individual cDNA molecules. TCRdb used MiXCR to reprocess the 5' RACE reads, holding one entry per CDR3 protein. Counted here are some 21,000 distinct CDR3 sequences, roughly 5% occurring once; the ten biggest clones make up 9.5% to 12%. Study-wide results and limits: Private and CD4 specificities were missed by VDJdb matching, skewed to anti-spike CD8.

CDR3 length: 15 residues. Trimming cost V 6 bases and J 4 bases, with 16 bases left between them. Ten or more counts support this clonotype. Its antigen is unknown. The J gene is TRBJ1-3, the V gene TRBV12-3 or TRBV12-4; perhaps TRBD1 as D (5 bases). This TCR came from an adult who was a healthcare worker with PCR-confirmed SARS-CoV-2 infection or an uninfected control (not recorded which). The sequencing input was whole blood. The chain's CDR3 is CASSLRGIPGNTIYF. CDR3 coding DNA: TGTGCCAGCAGCCTAAGGGGCATCCCAGGAAACACCATATATTTT.